This TCR beta chain appears in the sequencing data of a study of T cell clones after liver transplantation. In the study overall: At least one year of complete immunosuppression withdrawal without enzymes over twice normal defined tolerance. Blood was drawn pre-transplant, before withdrawal, and after full or failed withdrawal.

Germline V gene lookup returns CDR1 SGHTA and CDR2 FQGNSA. The trim removed 5 bases at V and 4 bases at J, leaving 6 bases unmatched. There are 15 residues in the CDR3. The assay was immunoSEQ multiplex PCR, and TCRdb's table has in-frame clones only and misses some. This table holds just under 60,000 clones, 70% found once. This sample comprised CD4+ T cells from blood, obtained at the approximately 16-month timepoint. This sequence originates from a human patient who received a liver transplant. Some T cells here may be from the graft donor. V and J are TRBV7-2 and TRBJ2-3; 10 bases align to TRBD2. CDR3 region: CASSPLGTSADTQYF. The DNA for the CDR3 is TGTGCCAGCAGCCCCCTAGGGACTAGCGCAGATACGCAGTATTTT.